One sample yielded the 8 T cell receptor beta chains listed below, sequenced in a study of T-cell reconstitution after alpha-beta-depleted transplantation in children. For TCRbeta, the library was prepared with unique molecular identifiers. From the PCR reads, TCRdb called clonotypes with MiXCR, one entry per CDR3 protein. The sample includes 240,000 or so distinct CDR3 sequences, 12% of them seen just once. Sequencing used PBMCs from the stem cell graft donor, obtained from the stem cell graft. These receptors originate from a human donor who donated a stem cell graft to a child with acute lymphoblastic leukemia.

This clonotype was seen at least ten times. The V call is TRBV3-1, the J call TRBJ2-1; 12 nucleotides line up with TRBD2. The germline CDR1 and CDR2 sequences are LGHDT and YNNKEL (reference sequence). The CDR3 consists of 16 residues. V dropped 4 bases and J dropped 7; count of bases not matched to a gene: 8. In nucleotides, the CDR3 is TGTGCCAGCAGCCCAATACTAGCGGGAGGTATGAATGAGCAGTTCTTC. Its protein is CASSPILAGGMNEQFF.

This clonotype was recorded many times. CDR3: CSVDFGHENPGELFF. The CDR3 bases are TGCAGCGTTGATTTTGGACATGAAAATCCCGGGGAGCTGTTTTTT. This chain joins TRBV29-1 and TRBJ2-2, with a weak D call TRBD1 (5 bases). V was clipped by 3 bases and J by 6 bases, with 17 bases between them. Germline V gives CDR1 SQVTM, CDR2 ANQGSEA. This CDR3 spans 15 amino acids.

The table lists this clonotype with many counts. The CDR3 reads CSALQAGGQETQYF. CDR3 bases: TGCAGTGCTCTACAGGCCGGGGGCCAAGAGACCCAGTACTTC. The V and J genes are TRBV20-1 and TRBJ2-5; D is perhaps TRBD2 (6 bases). Trimming took off 5 bases at V and 1 base at J, with 14 bases between the two ends. The germline gives CDR1 DFQATT, CDR2 SNEGSKA (reference sequence). CDR3 length: 14 amino acids.

This clonotype was counted only a few times. The rearrangement joins TRBV7-9 to TRBJ1-1; the D is unclear. CDR1 is SEHNR, CDR2 FQNEAQ, per germline (reference sequence). This CDR3 is 15 amino acids long. V lost 6 bases and J lost 8, with 22 bases in between. For the CDR3, the DNA is TGTGCCAGCAGGCCGGGGAATGGAGGGTCAACCGAAGCTTTCTTT. This sequence encodes CASRPGNGGSTEAFF.

This clonotype appeared many times. The chain employs TRBV6-1 and TRBJ2-7; TRBD1 matches 8 bases. CDR3 length: 15 amino acids. J gave up 4 bases and V 5 bases, and 10 bases lay outside the gene matches. Per the germline V gene, CDR1 is MNHNS and CDR2 is SASEGT. In DNA form, the CDR3 reads TGTGCCAGCAGTCCCTCAGGGGGCGGTAATTACGAGCAGTACTTC. Its translation is CASSPSGGGNYEQYF.

This clonotype was found many times. The chain recombines TRBV5-1 with TRBJ1-3, with 8 positions matching TRBD1. The CDR3 sequence is 17 residues long. With 4 bases clipped from V and 3 bases from J, the junction kept 12 bases outside the gene matches. Per the germline V gene, CDR1 is SGHRS and CDR2 is YFSETQ. CDR3 nucleotide sequence: TGCGCCAGCAGCCCAGGACAGGGCCCTACAATTGGAAACACCATATATTTT. Translated: CASSPGQGPTIGNTIYF.

This clonotype was seen at least ten times. The rearrangement joins TRBV24-1 to TRBJ2-2; tentatively, D is TRBD1 (5 bases). Trimming took off 4 bases at V and 1 base at J, with 9 bases between the two ends. Germline V gene sequence: CDR1 KGHDR, CDR2 SFDVKD. The CDR3 is made up of 15 amino acids. The DNA of the CDR3 is TGTGCCACCAGTGACACCGACAGGAACACCGGGGAGCTGTTTTTT. Translation: CATSDTDRNTGELFF.

This clonotype was picked up many times. The V call is TRBV4-3, the J call TRBJ2-5; D remains ambiguous. Trimming took 0 bases from V and 0 from J, leaving 14 bases between them. The CDR3 has 17 amino acids. Germline lookup yields CDR1 LGHNA and CDR2 YSLEER. The CDR3 region has the DNA TGCGCCAGCAGCCAAGATCGTTTCGTGGGGTACCAAGAGACCCAGTACTTC. This codes for CASSQDRFVGYQETQYF.